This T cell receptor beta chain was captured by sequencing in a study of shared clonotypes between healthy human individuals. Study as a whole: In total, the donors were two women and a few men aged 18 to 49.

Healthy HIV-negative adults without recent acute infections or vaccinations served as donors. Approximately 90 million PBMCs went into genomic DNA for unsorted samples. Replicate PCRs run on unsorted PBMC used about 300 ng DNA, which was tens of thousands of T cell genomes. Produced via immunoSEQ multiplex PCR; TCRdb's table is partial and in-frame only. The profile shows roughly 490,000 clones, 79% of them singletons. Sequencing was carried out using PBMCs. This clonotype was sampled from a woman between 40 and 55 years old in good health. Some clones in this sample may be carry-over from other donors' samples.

In DNA form, the CDR3 reads TGCGCCAGCAGCTTGGCCCCCCGGGGGCGAACGGCCACTGAAGCTTTCTTT. It translates to CASSLAPRGRTATEAFF. The chain joins TRBV5-1 to TRBJ1-1, with D possibly matching TRBD1 (6 bases). The ends were cut back, 0 bases at V and 4 bases at J, with 19 bases in the middle. The CDR3 extends over 17 amino acids. Germline loops: CDR1 SGHRS, CDR2 YFSETQ.